The 24 T cell receptor beta chains reported below all come from one sample, sequenced in a study of CD8+ T cells in alopecia areata. RNA was extracted and reverse transcribed into cDNA as the sequencing template. Repertoires were generated with immunoSEQ multiplex PCR, while TCRdb's copy carries only in-frame clones and drops some. The table has 250,000 to 350,000 clones, about three fifths seen once. The treatment: oral pan-JAK inhibitor, 5-10 mg twice daily. The sample here was CD4+ T cells sorted from blood, taken around week 54, from a patient treated with tofacitinib. All receptors come from a human donor with alopecia areata.

The rearrangement links TRBV7-2 to TRBJ2-1; no reliable D call. Germline values: CDR1 SGHTA, CDR2 FQGNSA. The CDR3 length is 13 residues. Trimming shortened V by 3 bases and J by 7 bases, and 10 bases separated the two germline ends. In DNA, the CDR3 is TGTGCCAGCAGCTTCGGCCCGAATAATGAGCAGTTCTTC. Its translation: CASSFGPNNEQFF. The variable domain in full, completed from reference TRBV7-2 and TRBJ2-1, reads GAGVSQSPSNKVTEKGKDVELRCDPISGHTALYWYRQSLGQGLEFLIYFQGNSAPDKSGLPSDRFSAERTGGSVSTLTIQRTQQEDSAVYLCASSFGPNNEQFFGPGTRLTVL.

This sequence joins TRBV7-9 and TRBJ2-2, with no clear D. Germline V gives CDR1 SEHNR, CDR2 FQNEAQ (reference sequence). The CDR3 runs to 13 residues. V shed 5 bases and J shed 7 bases, with 11 bases lying between them. Written as DNA, the CDR3 is TGTGCCAGCAGCGCCACAGATAGCGGGGAGCTGTTTTTT. Translating it yields CASSATDSGELFF.

V is TRBV5-1 and J is TRBJ1-6, with D maybe TRBD1 (5 bases). The CDR3 runs to 15 residues. The germline V gene encodes CDR1 SGHRS and CDR2 YFSETQ. V was clipped by 0 bases and J by 10 bases, with 14 bases between them. The CDR3 DNA is TGCGCCAGCAGCTTGGCCGGTGGGACTGGATCACCCCTCCACTTT. Encoded protein: CASSLAGGTGSPLHF.

The V gene is TRBV23-1, the J gene TRBJ1-1; D unresolved. TRBV23-1 is an open reading frame whose function is uncertain. V dropped 3 bases and J dropped 1 base, with 9 bases sitting between them. There are 14 residues in the CDR3. CDR3 DNA sequence: TGCGCCAGCAGTCAGGAGGGCGCGAACACTGAAGCTTTCTTT. This encodes CASSQEGANTEAFF.

This clone was seen a handful of times. The same CDR3 also results from other DNA sequences found in this sample. The V gene is TRBV12-5, the J gene TRBJ1-1; unclear D gene. Germline loops: CDR1 LGHNT, CDR2 FRNRAP. Trimming stripped 1 base from V and 1 base from J, with 4 bases between. This CDR3 spans 13 amino acids. The CDR3 spells CASGLGANTEAFF. In DNA, the CDR3 is TGTGCTAGTGGTTTGGGCGCGAACACTGAAGCTTTCTTT.

The chain carries TRBV11-2 and TRBJ2-2, with D uncertain. Germline V gene data show CDR1 as SGHAT and CDR2 as FQNNGV. Trimming took off 2 bases at V and 0 bases at J, with 16 bases between the two ends. This CDR3 is 18 amino acids long. DNA for the CDR3: TGTGCCAGCAGCTTAAATTCTTGGACCACATCGAACACCGGGGAGCTGTTTTTT. Protein sequence: CASSLNSWTTSNTGELFF.

The rearrangement uses TRBV20-1 and TRBJ2-1; D call uncertain. The V end was cut by 1 base, the J end by 8 bases, with 6 bases between. This CDR3 spans 11 amino acids. Per the germline V gene, CDR1 is DFQATT and CDR2 is SNEGSKA (reference sequence). The CDR3 DNA reads as TGCAGTGCTAGAGTGGTGGATGAGCAGTTCTTC. Translated, it gives CSARVVDEQFF.

The V gene is TRBV4-1, the J gene TRBJ1-1; D is unresolved. Germline CDR1 MGHRA, CDR2 YSYEKL. V was clipped by 1 base and J by 2 bases, with 8 bases between them. The CDR3 has 14 amino acids. CDR3 bases: TGCGCCAGCAGCCAAGCCCGGGGTAACACTGAAGCTTTCTTT. The encoded protein is CASSQARGNTEAFF.

The chain joins TRBV7-9 to TRBJ1-5, with 8 bases matching TRBD1. Germline loops: CDR1 SEHNR, CDR2 FQNEAQ (reference sequence). V shed 6 bases and J 7 bases; nucleotides not matched to a gene: 5. The CDR3 runs to 13 residues. The CDR3 reads CASRDREGQPQHF. CDR3 nucleotide sequence: TGTGCCAGCAGGGACAGGGAGGGCCAGCCCCAGCATTTT.

The chain has TRBV29-1 and TRBJ2-1; TRBD1 might be the D (5 bases). The V gene lost 7 bases and the J gene lost 3 bases, with 16 bases spanning the gap. Germline lookup yields CDR1 SQVTM and CDR2 ANQGSEA. CDR3 length equals 14 residues. The CDR3 DNA reads as TGCAGCGCCGAAGGGCAGGGCGACTACAATGAGCAGTTCTTC. The encoded protein is CSAEGQGDYNEQFF.

The chain is built from TRBV7-2 and TRBJ1-1; the D gene is possibly TRBD1 (5 bases). The length of the CDR3 is 14 residues. Germline loops: CDR1 SGHTA, CDR2 FQGNSA. V lost 6 bases to trimming and J lost 3 bases, with 14 bases between them. CDR3 amino acids: CASSQITGDTEAFF. CDR3 nucleotide sequence: TGTGCCAGCAGTCAAATAACAGGAGACACTGAAGCTTTCTTT. Variable domain in full (rest from reference TRBV7-2 and TRBJ1-1): GAGVSQSPSNKVTEKGKDVELRCDPISGHTALYWYRQSLGQGLEFLIYFQGNSAPDKSGLPSDRFSAERTGGSVSTLTIQRTQQEDSAVYLCASSQITGDTEAFFGQGTRLTVV.

The DNA of the CDR3 is TGTGCCAGCAGCTCCCCGTCCTACGAGCAGTACTTC. It codes for CASSSPSYEQYF. The chain has TRBV7-2 and TRBJ2-7; D is unclear. Trimming shortened V by 4 bases and J by 1 base, and 5 bases separated the two germline ends. Germline loops: CDR1 SGHTA, CDR2 FQGNSA. CDR3 length: 12 amino acids.

CDR3 in amino acids: CAWSPRTGGGSPLHF. The DNA of the CDR3 is TGTGCCTGGAGCCCTCGGACAGGGGGAGGTTCACCCCTCCACTTT. V is TRBV30 and J is TRBJ1-6, with 10 nucleotides matching TRBD1. V shed 3 bases, J shed 9 bases, and the junction held 8 bases outside the gene matches. Germline V gives CDR1 GTSNPN, CDR2 SVGIG (reference sequence). The CDR3 length is 15 residues. The whole variable domain, remainder taken from reference TRBV30 and TRBJ1-6, is SQTIHQWPATLVQPVGSPLSLECTVEGTSNPNLYWYRQAAGRGLQLLFYSVGIGQISSEVPQNLSASRPQDRQFILSSKKLLLSDSGFYLCAWSPRTGGGSPLHFGNGTRLTVT.

The chain carries TRBV9 and TRBJ2-1, with 10 bases lining up with TRBD1. The germline CDR1 and CDR2 sequences are SGDLS and YYNGEE. Trimming at V came to 3 bases and at J to 5 bases, leaving 8 bases not matched to a gene. The CDR3 is 16 residues long. This CDR3 is CASSGAGTGDNNEQFF. The CDR3 bases are TGTGCCAGCAGCGGCGCCGGGACAGGGGATAACAATGAGCAGTTCTTC.

The J gene is TRBJ2-1, the V gene TRBV10-3; D perhaps matches TRBD1 (6 bases). Germline V CDR1 and CDR2: ENHRY, SYGVKD. The V end lost 4 bases, the J end lost 1 base, and 8 bases lay between the germline ends. The CDR3 is 14 residues long. The CDR3, as DNA: TGTGCCATCAGTGGGGACATATCCTACAATGAGCAGTTCTTC. Translated, it gives CAISGDISYNEQFF.

This clone occurred a few times. CDR3 sequence reads: CSVGLAGTETQYF. CDR3 DNA sequence: TGCAGCGTTGGGCTAGCGGGGACTGAGACCCAGTACTTC. This chain joins TRBV29-1 and TRBJ2-5; 9 nucleotides align to TRBD2. The CDR3 is 13 residues long. After removal of 4 bases from V and 5 bases from J, the junction contained 5 bases not matched to a gene. Germline V lookup: CDR1 SQVTM, CDR2 ANQGSEA.

This chain uses TRBV4-1 with TRBJ2-7; possibly TRBD1 for D (6 bases). With 3 bases removed from V and 4 bases from J, the gap between germline ends came to 10 bases. This CDR3 has 13 amino acids. Germline-derived CDR1 and CDR2 are MGHRA and YSYEKL. For the CDR3, the DNA is TGCGCCAGCAGCCACCCGGACAGATACGAGCAGTACTTC. This encodes CASSHPDRYEQYF.

V is TRBV6-5 and J is TRBJ2-5, with 12 bases identical to TRBD2. Trimming at V came to 6 bases and at J to 7 bases, leaving 6 bases not matched to a gene. This CDR3 has 14 amino acids. Germline V gene data show CDR1 as MNHEY and CDR2 as SVGAGI. CDR3 sequence (DNA): TGTGCCAGCAGACCCACTAGCGGGGGGAGGACCCAGTACTTC. This encodes CASRPTSGGRTQYF.

This clone showed up just once. The chain couples TRBV2 to TRBJ2-4; D call uncertain. Germline V CDR1 and CDR2: SNHLY, FYNNEI. Deletions cut 7 bases from V and 8 bases from J, with 9 bases between. This CDR3 comprises 11 residues. CDR3 amino acids: CASTAMDIQYF. The CDR3 coding sequence is TGTGCCAGCACCGCGATGGACATTCAGTACTTC.

The V gene is TRBV5-4, the J gene TRBJ2-3, with TRBD2 matching over 14 bases. V lost 4 bases to trimming and J lost 7 bases; unmatched junction nucleotides: 8. CDR3 length equals 16 residues. Germline CDR1 and CDR2: SGHNT and YYREEE (reference sequence). Here the CDR3 reads CASSLGLAGAENTQYF. CDR3 nucleotides: TGTGCCAGCAGCCTGGGACTAGCGGGGGCCGAGAATACGCAGTATTTT.

This clone has just a few counts. This sample also contains other DNA sequences that code for the same CDR3. For the CDR3, the DNA is TGTGCCAGCAGTGAGACAGGAAACTATGGCTACACCTTC. This codes for CASSETGNYGYTF. V usage is TRBV25-1 and J usage is TRBJ1-2, with D possibly being TRBD1 (6 bases). This CDR3 has 13 amino acids. V was cut by 3 bases and J by 2 bases, with 7 bases left in between. Germline CDR1 and CDR2: MGHDK and SYGVNS.

This sequence joins TRBV6-1 and TRBJ1-6; D call uncertain. The CDR3 contains 13 residues. The V gene lost 6 bases and the J gene lost 7 bases, with 10 bases spanning the gap. CDR1 and CDR2 from the germline V gene are MNHNS and SASEGT. CDR3 bases: TGTGCCAGCAGCGGGAGTGTGAATTCACCCCTCCACTTT. Translating it yields CASSGSVNSPLHF.

This clone appeared once. The J gene is TRBJ2-5, the V gene TRBV30; the match to TRBD1 covers 7 bases. The germline V gene has CDR1 GTSNPN and CDR2 SVGIG (reference sequence). The CDR3 sequence is 13 residues long. J gave up 2 bases and V 3 bases, and 3 bases lay outside the gene matches. CDR3 nucleotide sequence: TGTGCCTGGAGGTACAGGGGACAAGAGACCCAGTACTTC. Amino acids: CAWRYRGQETQYF.

The gene calls are TRBV4-1 and TRBJ2-7; D perhaps matches TRBD1 (5 bases). CDR1 and CDR2 (germline): MGHRA, YSYEKL. The CDR3 has 14 amino acids. Trimming shortened V by 4 bases and J by 2 bases, and 12 bases separated the two germline ends. CDR3 in DNA: TGCGCCAGCAGCCTAGGTCCAGGGCCCTACGAGCAGTACTTC. Residues: CASSLGPGPYEQYF.